This passage covers 27 T cell receptor beta chains from one sample sequenced in a study of cytomegalovirus exposure and HLA in healthy donors. This PCR relied on a set of 60 Vbeta primers and 13 Jbeta primers. TCRdb's copy holds only in-frame clones and misses some; the assay was immunoSEQ multiplex PCR. Recorded here are fewer than 250,000 clones; the top ten clones represent roughly 0.98%. Sequences were obtained from PBMCs. The receptors originated from a woman under 40 in good health and CMV-seropositive.

V and J are TRBV7-9 and TRBJ2-5; 9 bases map to TRBD2. Per germline, CDR1 SEHNR and CDR2 FQNEAQ (reference sequence). With 2 bases clipped from V and 5 bases from J, the junction kept 9 bases outside the gene matches. The CDR3 is made up of 16 amino acids. The CDR3 DNA sequence: TGTGCCAGCAGCTTATGGACTAGCGTTGGGGATGAGACCCAGTACTTC. It yields the protein CASSLWTSVGDETQYF.

The V call is TRBV5-1, the J call TRBJ2-7, with D possibly TRBD1 on 5 matching bases. CDR1 and CDR2 (germline): SGHRS, YFSETQ. Trimming shortened V by 5 bases and J by 4 bases, and 16 bases separated the two germline ends. This CDR3 is 14 amino acids long. For the CDR3, the DNA is TGCGCCAGCAGTTCCAAGGTGGGGCCATACGAGCAGTACTTC. It encodes CASSSKVGPYEQYF.

The chain is built from TRBV7-8 and TRBJ1-3, with D maybe TRBD1 (5 bases). The CDR3 is 15 residues long. Germline V lookup: CDR1 SGHVS, CDR2 FQNEAQ. V gave up 1 base and J gave up 4 bases, with 11 bases separating them. The CDR3 sequence is CASSLVRVSGNTIYF. CDR3 in DNA: TGTGCCAGCAGCTTAGTCAGGGTATCAGGAAACACCATATATTTT.

J is TRBJ2-1 and V is TRBV12-5, with a weak D call TRBD2 (6 bases). This CDR3 spans 18 amino acids. Trimming shortened V by 1 base and J by 3 bases, and 19 bases separated the two germline ends. Germline V gene data show CDR1 as LGHNT and CDR2 as FRNRAP. This chain's CDR3 is CASGLGRTTPPNYNEQFF. The CDR3 DNA follows: TGTGCTAGTGGTTTGGGGCGGACTACTCCACCCAACTACAATGAGCAGTTCTTC.

The genes are TRBV27 and TRBJ2-1, with 7 nucleotides matching TRBD1. In germline, CDR1 is MNHEY, CDR2 SMNVEV (reference sequence). With V trimmed by 6 bases and J by 9 bases, 5 bases remained unmatched. The CDR3 runs 12 residues. As DNA, the CDR3 is TGTGCCAGCAGCCAAAACAGGGGTGAGCAGTTCTTC. As protein: CASSQNRGEQFF.

Concerning this clone: Other DNA sequences of this sample code for an identical CDR3. The V call is TRBV27, the J call TRBJ2-6; D call uncertain. The ends were cut back, 2 bases at V and 1 base at J, with 3 bases in the middle. The CDR3 covers 14 residues. Germline CDR1 and CDR2: MNHEY and SMNVEV (reference sequence). Here the CDR3 reads CASSLLSGANVLTF. The CDR3 nucleotides are TGTGCCAGCAGTTTACTGTCTGGGGCCAACGTCCTGACTTTC.

This sequence joins TRBV19 and TRBJ1-1; TRBD1 matches 8 bases. V lost 6 bases, J lost 1 base, and 7 bases stayed unmatched. Germline assignment: CDR1 LNHDA and CDR2 SQIVND (reference sequence). The CDR3 runs 15 residues. The CDR3 protein is CASRTGATGNTEAFF. CDR3 coding DNA: TGTGCCAGTAGGACAGGGGCCACCGGGAACACTGAAGCTTTCTTT. Complete variable domain (other parts from reference TRBV19 and TRBJ1-1): DGGITQSPKYLFRKEGQNVTLSCEQNLNHDAMYWYRQDPGQGLRLIYYSQIVNDFQKGDIAEGYSVSREKKESFPLTVTSAQKNPTAFYLCASRTGATGNTEAFFGQGTRLTVV.

The chain combines TRBV5-4 with TRBJ2-5, with TRBD2 matching over 11 bases. The CDR3 covers 15 residues. Germline V gene sequence: CDR1 SGHNT, CDR2 YYREEE (reference sequence). Losses at the gene ends were 4 bases for V and 2 bases for J; bases not matched to a gene: 4. In DNA, the CDR3 is TGTGCCAGCAGCCTAGTAGCGGGGGGGCAAGAGACCCAGTACTTC. Amino acid sequence: CASSLVAGGQETQYF.

The genes are TRBV5-5 and TRBJ1-2; 9 bases agree with TRBD1. CDR3 length equals 15 residues. Germline loops: CDR1 SGHKS, CDR2 YYEKEE (reference sequence). The ends lost 1 base at V and 4 bases at J; junction bases unmatched: 5. CDR3 residues: CASSLLGQGGYGYTF. CDR3 bases: TGTGCCAGCAGCTTGCTGGGACAGGGAGGCTATGGCTACACCTTC.

V and J are TRBV9 and TRBJ2-5; 11 bases are shared with TRBD2. Trimming cost V 6 bases and J 4 bases; bases outside gene matches: 11. The CDR3 runs 16 residues. Germline V CDR1 and CDR2: SGDLS, YYNGEE. CDR3 in amino acids: CASTPSATSGTETQYF. DNA of the CDR3: TGTGCCAGCACTCCCTCAGCGACTAGCGGGACAGAGACCCAGTACTTC.

V usage is TRBV10-3 and J usage is TRBJ2-7, with D perhaps TRBD1 (6 bases). Germline CDR1 reads ENHRY; CDR2 reads SYGVKD. The germline V and J ends were trimmed by 4 bases and 4 bases, with 11 bases remaining between them. The CDR3 is 13 amino acids. The CDR3 coding sequence is TGTGCCATCAGTGTGAGCAGGGGATACGAGCAGTACTTC. Its protein product is CAISVSRGYEQYF.

V is TRBV6-6 and J is TRBJ2-5; D may be TRBD1 (5 bases). Germline V gene lookup returns CDR1 MNHNY and CDR2 SVGAGI (reference sequence). The ends were cut back, 5 bases at V and 1 base at J, with 14 bases in the middle. The CDR3 spans 15 residues. CDR3 sequence (DNA): TGTGCCAGCAGTCACACCCGACAGTTCCAAGAGACCCAGTACTTC. It encodes CASSHTRQFQETQYF.

The rearrangement uses TRBV5-4 and TRBJ2-5, with 7 bases matching TRBD2. The DNA end is more similar to TRBJ2-7, so the J call may be wrong. The germline gives CDR1 SGHNT, CDR2 YYREEE (reference sequence). This CDR3 spans 14 amino acids. DNA of the CDR3: TGTGCCAGCAGCTCGGGGGGAGGGATGGGCGAGCAGTACTTC. It yields the protein CASSSGGGMGEQYF.

This chain links TRBV7-8 with TRBJ1-2; tentatively, D is TRBD1 (5 bases). The CDR3 sequence is 14 residues long. CDR1 and CDR2 (germline): SGHVS, FQNEAQ. Deletions cut 2 bases from V and 4 bases from J, with 11 bases between. The CDR3 DNA reads TGTGCCAGCAGCTTACGGCAGGGTACCTATGGCTACACCTTC. It translates to CASSLRQGTYGYTF.

The chain recombines TRBV27 with TRBJ2-5; 7 bases match TRBD1. The CDR3 runs to 15 residues. The germline V gene encodes CDR1 MNHEY and CDR2 SMNVEV (reference sequence). V shed 6 bases and J 5 bases; nucleotides not matched to a gene: 12. CDR3 amino acids: CASSRVQGVGETQYF. The CDR3 nucleotides are TGTGCCAGCAGCCGAGTCCAGGGGGTAGGGGAGACCCAGTACTTC.

V gene TRBV5-6 combines with J gene TRBJ2-5, with 9 bases that match TRBD1. The end of the DNA aligns better with TRBJ2-7, so the J call may be wrong. Germline V gene sequence: CDR1 SGHDT, CDR2 YYEEEE. CDR3 size: 15 residues. The CDR3 DNA is TGTGCCAGCAGCTTGCAGGGACAGGGACATTACGAGCAGTACTTC. The encoded protein is CASSLQGQGHYEQYF.

The chain joins TRBV4-3 to TRBJ2-4; weak D call: TRBD1 (6 bases). Germline V lookup: CDR1 LGHNA, CDR2 YSLEER. This CDR3 region has 15 residues. Trimming pared 0 bases from V and 4 bases from J, leaving 10 bases between. As DNA, the CDR3 is TGCGCCAGCAGCCAAGAATTGGGGGCGAAAAACATTCAGTACTTC. Translation: CASSQELGAKNIQYF.

The rearrangement links TRBV27 to TRBJ2-7; 12 nucleotides match TRBD2. V shed 4 bases and J 4 bases; nucleotides not matched to a gene: 8. Germline V lookup: CDR1 MNHEY, CDR2 SMNVEV (reference sequence). CDR3 length: 16 amino acids. This CDR3 is CASSYTPGTSGYEQYF. CDR3 bases: TGTGCCAGCAGTTACACCCCCGGGACTAGCGGGTACGAGCAGTACTTC.

The CDR3 spells CASSLAPGVDSPLHF. The CDR3 region has the DNA TGCGCCAGCAGCTTGGCGCCGGGGGTCGATTCACCCCTCCACTTT. The V gene is TRBV5-1, the J gene TRBJ1-6, with D perhaps TRBD1 (5 bases). V dropped 0 bases and J dropped 8 bases, with 12 bases sitting between them. This CDR3 has 15 residues. CDR1 SGHRS and CDR2 YFSETQ come from the germline V gene.

The CDR3 DNA reads TGCAGCGTTGAAACGGGACAGGGGACCGAGCAGTACTTC. Translated, it gives CSVETGQGTEQYF. The chain links TRBV29-1 to TRBJ2-5, with 10 bases identical to TRBD1. Gene TRBJ2-7 matches the end of the DNA better, so the J call may be wrong. Germline V gene lookup returns CDR1 SQVTM and CDR2 ANQGSEA. The CDR3 has 13 amino acids.

The rearrangement joins TRBV29-1 to TRBJ2-7, with D tentatively TRBD2 (6 bases). Germline CDR1 and CDR2: SQVTM and ANQGSEA. V lost 4 bases and J 7 bases, leaving 14 bases between the germline ends. CDR3 length: 12 amino acids. The CDR3 DNA follows: TGCAGCGTTGCCTCGGGAGTGACGGAGCAGTACTTC. Its protein is CSVASGVTEQYF.

The chain carries TRBV18 and TRBJ1-2; no clear D gene. V lost 3 bases and J lost 8, with 19 bases in between. Germline V gene sequence: CDR1 KGHSH, CDR2 LQKENI. This CDR3 has 15 residues. The CDR3 loop is CASSPSVRPSGGYTF. CDR3 DNA: TGTGCCAGCTCACCGTCCGTTAGGCCCTCGGGGGGCTACACCTTC.

As for this clone: The junction does not match germline at one end; this may be a read error. This chain connects TRBV18 to TRBJ1-1, with D possibly being TRBD1 (5 bases). The CDR3 extends over 15 amino acids. Germline V CDR1 and CDR2: KGHSH, LQKENI. The CDR3 loop reads CASSPPTGLNTGAFF. CDR3 nucleotides: TGTGCCAGCTCACCACCGACGGGACTGAACACTGGAGCTTTCTTT.

The V gene is TRBV7-2, the J gene TRBJ2-7; D is unresolved. The germline CDR1 and CDR2 sequences are SGHTA and FQGNSA. There are 13 residues in the CDR3. V was shortened by 8 bases and J by 2 bases, with 13 bases between the two germline ends. In DNA form, the CDR3 reads TGTGCCAGCGGTAGACTCCTGACCTACGAGCAGTACTTC. Residues: CASGRLLTYEQYF. Using reference TRBV7-2 and TRBJ2-7 for the parts outside the CDR3, the full variable domain is GAGVSQSPSNKVTEKGKDVELRCDPISGHTALYWYRQSLGQGLEFLIYFQGNSAPDKSGLPSDRFSAERTGGSVSTLTIQRTQQEDSAVYLCASGRLLTYEQYFGPGTRLTVT.

The J gene is TRBJ1-1, the V gene TRBV6-1, with D tentatively TRBD1 (5 bases). This CDR3 has 15 residues. V was cut by 0 bases and J by 4 bases, with 12 bases left in between. CDR1 is MNHNS and CDR2 is SASEGT in the germline V gene. Written as DNA, the CDR3 is TGTGCCAGCAGTGAAGCGGGACTGGACTCCACTGAAGCTTTCTTT. Translating it yields CASSEAGLDSTEAFF.

The J gene is TRBJ1-1, the V gene TRBV4-1, with unresolved D. The CDR3 sequence is 15 residues long. The V gene's germline CDR1 is MGHRA and CDR2 YSYEKL. The V end lost 6 bases, the J end lost 2 bases, and 16 bases lay between the germline ends. The CDR3 nucleotides read TGCGCCAGCAGACAGCCGGCTCTCAGCAACACTGAAGCTTTCTTT. This codes for CASRQPALSNTEAFF.

The V call is TRBV4-1, the J call TRBJ1-6, with D unclear. The CDR3 is made up of 16 amino acids. V lost 1 base to trimming and J lost 7 bases, with 14 bases between them. Germline V gene lookup returns CDR1 MGHRA and CDR2 YSYEKL. The CDR3 coding sequence is TGCGCCAGCAGCCAAGTGGCCGGGTCGGGGAATTCACCCCTCCACTTT. Protein sequence: CASSQVAGSGNSPLHF.